Following are 21 T cell receptor beta chains from one sample sequenced in a study of cytomegalovirus exposure and HLA in healthy donors. The data were produced by immunoSEQ multiplex PCR, yet TCRdb's version contains in-frame clones alone and is incomplete. The data show 120,000 or so clones, almost 90% seen once. Source material: PBMCs. The origin of the receptors is a man between 25 and 39 years old in good health and CMV-seronegative.

The gene calls are TRBV5-6 and TRBJ2-7; weak D call: TRBD2 (6 bases). The CDR3 loop spans 15 amino acids. From germline, CDR1 is SGHDT and CDR2 YYEEEE. With 0 bases removed from V and 3 bases from J, the gap between germline ends came to 13 bases. CDR3 bases: TGTGCCAGCAGCTTGGCACCGAGGGGACTCTACGAGCAGTACTTC. It is translated as CASSLAPRGLYEQYF.

This chain links TRBV7-9 with TRBJ2-2; TRBD1 aligns across 7 bases. Germline lookup yields CDR1 SEHNR and CDR2 FQNEAQ (reference sequence). V trimming: 5 bases; J trimming: 6 bases; junction bases outside the gene matches: 9. This CDR3 is built from 15 residues. The CDR3 DNA reads as TGTGCCAGCAGCCCCCGGAGACAGGGTTCCGGGGAGCTGTTTTTT. As protein: CASSPRRQGSGELFF.

The rearrangement uses TRBV6-1 and TRBJ2-2; 9 bases match TRBD1. CDR3 length equals 18 residues. Germline trimming cut 4 bases from V and 5 bases from J; bases unmatched to any gene: 14. In germline, CDR1 is MNHNS, CDR2 SASEGT. This CDR3 is CASSAGQGGAGGTGELFF. CDR3 in DNA: TGTGCCAGCAGTGCGGGACAGGGAGGAGCCGGCGGTACCGGGGAGCTGTTTTTT.

This clone came up many times. The chain carries TRBV18 and TRBJ2-2; weak D call: TRBD2 (5 bases). Germline CDR1 is KGHSH and CDR2 is LQKENI. This CDR3 is built from 12 residues. Trimming removed 8 bases from V and 8 bases from J, with 12 bases in between. The CDR3 DNA is TGTGCCAGCCGTACAACTAGAGGGGAGCTGTTTTTT. Its translation: CASRTTRGELFF.

The V call is TRBV9, the J call TRBJ2-1, with 7 bases matching TRBD1. The CDR3 runs to 15 residues. J was trimmed by 0 bases and V by 4 bases; bases with no gene match: 4. Germline V gives CDR1 SGDLS, CDR2 YYNGEE. The CDR3 sequence is CASSLQGSSYNEQFF. The CDR3 DNA sequence: TGTGCCAGCAGCCTACAGGGGAGCTCCTACAATGAGCAGTTCTTC.

The genes are TRBV5-1 and TRBJ2-7; TRBD2 agrees at 7 bases. Trimming took 4 bases from V and 7 from J; bases not matched to a gene: 11. Germline CDR1 reads SGHRS; CDR2 reads YFSETQ. CDR3 length: 14 residues. The CDR3 region has the DNA TGCGCCAGCAGCCCCCGGGACTACCGTTGGGAGCAGTACTTC. Its protein product is CASSPRDYRWEQYF.

This rearrangement joins TRBV19 to TRBJ1-1; D might be TRBD1 (5 bases). CDR1 is LNHDA and CDR2 is SQIVND in the germline V gene (reference sequence). CDR3 size: 18 residues. The V end was cut by 7 bases, the J end by 5 bases, with 29 bases between. This CDR3 is CASTPSEGREWFRTEAFF. As DNA, the CDR3 is TGTGCCAGTACCCCATCGGAGGGGCGAGAATGGTTCCGGACTGAAGCTTTCTTT. Full variable domain (remainder filled in from reference TRBV19 and TRBJ1-1): DGGITQSPKYLFRKEGQNVTLSCEQNLNHDAMYWYRQDPGQGLRLIYYSQIVNDFQKGDIAEGYSVSREKKESFPLTVTSAQKNPTAFYLCASTPSEGREWFRTEAFFGQGTRLTVV.

Only one count was recorded for this clone. Written as DNA, the CDR3 is TGTGCCAGCAGCAATCCCAGGGAGGGCAATCAGCCCCAGCATTTT. As protein: CASSNPREGNQPQHF. The J gene is TRBJ1-5, the V gene TRBV5-6, with D tentatively TRBD1 (5 bases). V lost 4 bases and J lost 2, with 13 bases in between. The CDR3 has 15 amino acids. Germline V CDR1 and CDR2: SGHDT, YYEEEE.

This clone was seen only a few times. The sample carries other DNA sequences with the same CDR3. The V gene is TRBV27, the J gene TRBJ1-4; 9 bases align to TRBD1. The CDR3 consists of 14 residues. Trimming at V came to 5 bases and at J to 7 bases, leaving 5 bases not matched to a gene. Germline assignment: CDR1 MNHEY and CDR2 SMNVEV (reference sequence). The CDR3 DNA is TGTGCCAGCAGTCCTCGGGACAGGGCTGAAAAACTGTTTTTT. Translated: CASSPRDRAEKLFF.

The V and J genes are TRBV19 and TRBJ2-7, with unresolved D. Trimming removed 3 bases from V and 0 bases from J, with 9 bases in between. The germline CDR1 and CDR2 sequences are LNHDA and SQIVND (reference sequence). The CDR3 consists of 14 residues. CDR3 DNA: TGTGCCAGTAGTATCAGAGGAAGCTCCTACGAGCAGTACTTC. It codes for CASSIRGSSYEQYF.

The V gene is TRBV6-6, the J gene TRBJ1-5; 9 nucleotides align to TRBD1. CDR1 MNHNY and CDR2 SVGAGI come from the germline V gene (reference sequence). V lost 5 bases to trimming and J lost 4 bases; unmatched junction nucleotides: 6. CDR3 length: 15 amino acids. CDR3 coding DNA: TGTGCCAGCAGTCCCTGGACAGGGGAGAATCAGCCCCAGCATTTT. This codes for CASSPWTGENQPQHF.

This clone was recorded at least ten times. The V and J genes are TRBV2 and TRBJ1-2, with 8 bases lining up with TRBD1. Trimming at V came to 6 bases and at J to 4 bases, leaving 13 bases not matched to a gene. The CDR3 extends over 16 amino acids. In germline, CDR1 is SNHLY, CDR2 FYNNEI. CDR3 in amino acids: CASSPGQAQIFYGYTF. The CDR3 coding sequence is TGTGCCAGCAGCCCGGGACAGGCGCAAATTTTCTATGGCTACACCTTC.

This chain's CDR3 is CASSQLEGRAFF. The CDR3 nucleotides read TGCGCCAGCAGCCAACTCGAAGGGAGGGCTTTCTTT. The rearrangement joins TRBV4-3 to TRBJ1-1; the D is unclear. V lost 2 bases, J lost 11 bases, and 12 bases lay in between. CDR3 size: 12 residues. In germline, CDR1 is LGHNA, CDR2 YSLEER.

The rearrangement links TRBV6-5 to TRBJ1-1; the D gene is possibly TRBD1 (6 bases). Germline CDR1 MNHEY, CDR2 SVGAGI. CDR3 length: 15 residues. V was pared by 4 bases and J by 4 bases, with 16 bases between. As DNA, the CDR3 is TGTGCCAGCAGTTCCACGGACAGACCGGGCACTGAAGCTTTCTTT. It encodes CASSSTDRPGTEAFF.

This chain joins TRBV5-5 and TRBJ2-7; D may be TRBD2 (6 bases). This CDR3 contains 14 residues. Between the trimmed V and J ends, which lost 3 bases and 0 bases, there was a span of 10 bases. The germline V gene has CDR1 SGHKS and CDR2 YYEKEE (reference sequence). In DNA, the CDR3 is TGTGCCAGCAGCTGGACTACCGCCTCCTACGAGCAGTACTTC. Amino acid sequence: CASSWTTASYEQYF.

The chain combines TRBV5-4 with TRBJ2-2; a weak D match, TRBD2 (6 bases). Trimming removed 1 base at V and 3 bases at J, with 13 bases between. CDR1 is SGHNT and CDR2 is YYREEE in the germline V gene (reference sequence). CDR3 length: 16 residues. The CDR3 loop reads CASSLSASEYTGELFF. The CDR3 region has the DNA TGTGCCAGCAGCTTGTCGGCTAGCGAGTACACCGGGGAGCTGTTTTTT.

The V and J genes are TRBV30 and TRBJ1-5; TRBD1 matches 8 bases. The CDR3 consists of 13 residues. Germline V gives CDR1 GTSNPN, CDR2 SVGIG (reference sequence). J was trimmed by 7 bases and V by 5 bases; bases with no gene match: 7. The chain's CDR3 is CAWGAGGGQPQHF. CDR3 DNA sequence: TGTGCCTGGGGCGCAGGGGGCGGACAGCCCCAGCATTTT.

The chain uses TRBV5-1 and TRBJ2-7; maybe TRBD2 (6 bases). The CDR3 is made up of 18 amino acids. CDR1 and CDR2 (germline): SGHRS, YFSETQ. Trimming removed 0 bases at V and 2 bases at J, with 21 bases between. The CDR3 loop reads CASSLAPPGPSVTYEQYF. CDR3 nucleotide sequence: TGCGCCAGCAGCTTGGCCCCCCCTGGGCCTAGCGTTACCTACGAGCAGTACTTC. The whole variable domain, filled in from reference TRBV5-1 and TRBJ2-7, reads KAGVTQTPRYLIKTRGQQVTLSCSPISGHRSVSWYQQTPGQGLQFLFEYFSETQRNKGNFPGRFSGRQFSNSRSEMNVSTLELGDSALYLCASSLAPPGPSVTYEQYFGPGTRLTVT.

The J gene is TRBJ1-2, the V gene TRBV11-2; D perhaps matches TRBD1 (5 bases). Germline CDR1 SGHAT, CDR2 FQNNGV. The V end lost 4 bases, the J end lost 4 bases, and 16 bases lay between the germline ends. The CDR3 spans 15 residues. The CDR3 nucleotides read TGTGCCAGCAGCTCCCAGGACAAAGTCTTCTATGGCTACACCTTC. It encodes CASSSQDKVFYGYTF.

The chain recombines TRBV6-1 with TRBJ2-5, with D hard to call. The CDR3 extends over 14 amino acids. Germline V gene data show CDR1 as MNHNS and CDR2 as SASEGT. V lost 4 bases and J lost 0, with 9 bases in between. The CDR3 DNA is TGTGCCAGCAGTGTTAATTATTACCAAGAGACCCAGTACTTC. Its translation is CASSVNYYQETQYF.

The chain links TRBV10-3 to TRBJ2-5, with D possibly TRBD2 on 6 matching bases. The ends were cut back, 10 bases at V and 1 base at J, with 10 bases in the middle. Germline CDR1 reads ENHRY; CDR2 reads SYGVKD. The CDR3 runs 12 residues. This chain's CDR3 is CATRDFQETQYF. Here the CDR3 DNA reads TGTGCCACTAGGGACTTCCAAGAGACCCAGTACTTC.